This TCR beta chain was sequenced in a study of cytomegalovirus exposure and HLA in healthy donors. The PCR contained 60 Vbeta and 13 Jbeta primers. Some clones are missing from TCRdb's copy, which holds only in-frame ones; the method was immunoSEQ multiplex PCR. The profile shows some 97,000 clones, roughly three quarters of them singletons. Germline V CDR1 and CDR2: SGHTS, YDEGEE. The CDR3 is 15 amino acids. V lost 5 bases, J lost 0 bases, and 12 bases lay in between. The receptor comes from a woman in her 50s in good health and CMV-seropositive. The chain is built from TRBV5-8 and TRBJ1-5; no clear D. What was sequenced was PBMCs. The CDR3 loop is CASSFGVYSNQPQHF. The CDR3 coding sequence is TGTGCCAGCAGTTTCGGAGTCTATAGCAATCAGCCCCAGCATTTT. The variable domain in full, completed from reference TRBV5-8 and TRBJ1-5, reads EAGVTQSPTHLIKTRGQQATLRCSPISGHTSVYWYQQALGLGLQFLLWYDEGEERNRGNFPPRFSGRQFPNYSSELNVNALELEDSALYLCASSFGVYSNQPQHFGDGTRLSIL.